This paragraph covers one TCR beta chain sequence. Which antigen it targets is not known. Base qualities were left out, and no much larger clone turns up one base away. The reads were generated on an Illumina HiSeq 2500. Quantitative 5'-RACE with molecular barcodes was the method used to prepare the TCR beta libraries. In the original analysis: Disease-linked TCR variants were identified with a new computational method built on a probabilistic model of VDJ rearrangement. Using fastp trimming at Q25 and MiXCR clonotype assembly, TCRdb reanalyzed the public sequencing data and kept in-frame beta chains. For every CDR3 protein sequence, its rows merge into one entry that carries the most common genes and DNA. The V and J calls and clone size are TCRdb's, not the authors'. Across this sample there are about 350,000 distinct CDR3 sequences, with about 20% seen only once. The top ten clonotypes cover about an eighth of the sample.

These data originate in a study of CD8 T cells in ankylosing spondylitis (dated by TCRdb to the late 2010s). In the study overall: The study set out to find disease-linked TCR variants by profiling T cell receptor beta repertoires in ankylosing spondylitis patients and healthy donors. In total, the full study cohort was made up of 108 healthy donors and 20 to 25 ankylosing spondylitis patients. Peripheral blood was sampled, and synovial fluid was also collected from ankylosing spondylitis patients. Broader findings and caveats from the paper: The disease-linked clones were reported to be significantly enriched in matched synovial fluid samples from ankylosing spondylitis patients. The disease-linked clones had a CD8+ phenotype and were found at relatively low frequencies in peripheral blood. A TCR beta motif made up of fewer than 10 highly homologous amino acid variants appeared to be characteristic of blood from ankylosing spondylitis patients. Some of the motif variants had been reported before in the synovial fluid and blood of reactive arthritis patients, a finding that suggests common disease-initiation mechanisms.

This sequence originates from a male donor with ankylosing spondylitis or in good health (not recorded which). The material sequenced was blood, either unsorted or a sorted T cell fraction (not recorded which).

The DNA sequence follows: TGTGCCAGCAGTTTACGGTCGGATGCCACGAACACTGAAGCTTTCTTT. The encoded protein is CASSLRSDATNTEAFF. This chain joins TRBV28 to TRBJ1-1; a confident D gene designation cannot be given. Looking up the germline V gene yields CDR1 MDHEN and CDR2 SYDVKM. The junction shows trimming of 2 bases on V and 1 base on J, plus 14 bases between the germline ends. From cysteine to phenylalanine, the CDR3 is 16 amino acids long. Of all the DNA, just the CDR3 is kept, 48 bases in frame from base 1.